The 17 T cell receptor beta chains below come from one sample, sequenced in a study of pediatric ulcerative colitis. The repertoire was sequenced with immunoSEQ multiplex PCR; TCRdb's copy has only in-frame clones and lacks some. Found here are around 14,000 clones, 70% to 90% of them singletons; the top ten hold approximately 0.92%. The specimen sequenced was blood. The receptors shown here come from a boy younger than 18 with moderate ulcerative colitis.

The CDR3 region is CASSLAPNTGELFF. The CDR3 coding sequence is TGTGCCAGCAGCCTGGCTCCGAACACCGGGGAGCTGTTTTTT. This chain connects TRBV14 to TRBJ2-2; D remains unclear. V lost 4 bases, J lost 0 bases, and 6 bases lay in between. There are 14 residues in the CDR3. Germline-derived CDR1 and CDR2 are SGHDN and FVKESK. Filled out from reference TRBV14 and TRBJ2-2, the complete variable domain reads EAGVTQFPSHSVIEKGQTVTLRCDPISGHDNLYWYRRVMGKEIKFLLHFVKESKQDESGMPNNRFLAERTGGTYSTLKVQPAELEDSGVYFCASSLAPNTGELFFGEGSRLTVL.

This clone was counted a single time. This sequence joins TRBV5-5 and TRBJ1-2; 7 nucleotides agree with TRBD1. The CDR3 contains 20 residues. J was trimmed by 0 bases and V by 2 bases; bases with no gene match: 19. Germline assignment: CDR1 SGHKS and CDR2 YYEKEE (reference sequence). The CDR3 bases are TGTGCCAGCAGCTTAACCGTTACGGGACAGATATATGGAGCTAACTATGGCTACACCTTC. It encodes CASSLTVTGQIYGANYGYTF.

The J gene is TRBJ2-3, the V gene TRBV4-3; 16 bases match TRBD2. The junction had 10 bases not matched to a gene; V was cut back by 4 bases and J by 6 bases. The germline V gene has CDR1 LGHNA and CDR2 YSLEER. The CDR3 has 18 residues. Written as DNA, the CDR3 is TGCGCCAGCAGCCCGGGACTAGCGGGGGGGCCGGTGAAGGATACGCAGTATTTT. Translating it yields CASSPGLAGGPVKDTQYF.

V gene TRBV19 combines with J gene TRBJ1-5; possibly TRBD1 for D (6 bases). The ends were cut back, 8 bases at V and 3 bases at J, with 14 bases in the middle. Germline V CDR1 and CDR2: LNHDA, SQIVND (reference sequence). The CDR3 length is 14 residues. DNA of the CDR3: TGTGCCAGTTCTTGGACAGTTAACAATCAGCCCCAGCATTTT. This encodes CASSWTVNNQPQHF.

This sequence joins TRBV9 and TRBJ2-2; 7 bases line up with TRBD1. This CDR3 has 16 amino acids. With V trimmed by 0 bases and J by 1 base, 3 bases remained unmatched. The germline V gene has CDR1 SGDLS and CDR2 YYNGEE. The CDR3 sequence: CASSVGQGVNTGELFF. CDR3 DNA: TGTGCCAGCAGCGTAGGGCAGGGGGTGAACACCGGGGAGCTGTTTTTT.

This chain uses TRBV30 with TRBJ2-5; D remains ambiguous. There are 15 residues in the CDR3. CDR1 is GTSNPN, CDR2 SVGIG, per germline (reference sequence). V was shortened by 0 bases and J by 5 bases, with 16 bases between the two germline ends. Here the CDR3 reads CAWSVAFGIWETQYF. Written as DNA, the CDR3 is TGTGCCTGGAGTGTAGCCTTCGGCATCTGGGAGACCCAGTACTTC.

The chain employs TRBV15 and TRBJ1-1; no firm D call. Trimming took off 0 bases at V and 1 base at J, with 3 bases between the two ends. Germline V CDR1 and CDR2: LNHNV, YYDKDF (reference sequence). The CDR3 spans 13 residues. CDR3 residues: CATSRDRNTEAFF. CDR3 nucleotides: TGTGCCACCAGCAGAGACAGGAACACTGAAGCTTTCTTT.

CDR3: CASSLSGLILANVLTF. The CDR3, as DNA: TGTGCCAGCAGTTTAAGCGGTTTGATTCTGGCCAACGTCCTGACTTTC. The rearrangement joins TRBV6-5 to TRBJ2-6; possible D gene TRBD2, 5 bases. V was pared by 4 bases and J by 6 bases, with 16 bases between. Germline lookup yields CDR1 MNHEY and CDR2 SVGAGI. CDR3 size: 16 residues.

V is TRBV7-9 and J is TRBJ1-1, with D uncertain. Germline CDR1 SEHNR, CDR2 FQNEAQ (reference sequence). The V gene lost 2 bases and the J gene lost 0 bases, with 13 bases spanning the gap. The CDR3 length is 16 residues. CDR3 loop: CASSLTDLGMNTEAFF. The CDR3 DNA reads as TGTGCCAGCAGCTTAACGGACTTAGGGATGAACACTGAAGCTTTCTTT. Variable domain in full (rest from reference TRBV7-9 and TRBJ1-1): DTGVSQNPRHKITKRGQNVTFRCDPISEHNRLYWYRQTLGQGPEFLTYFQNEAQLEKSRLLSDRFSAERPKGSFSTLEIQRTEQGDSAMYLCASSLTDLGMNTEAFFGQGTRLTVV.

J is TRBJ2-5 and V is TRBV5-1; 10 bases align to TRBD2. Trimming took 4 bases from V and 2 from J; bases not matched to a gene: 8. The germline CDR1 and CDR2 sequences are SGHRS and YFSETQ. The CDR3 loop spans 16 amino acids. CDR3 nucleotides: TGCGCCAGCAGCCTAGCGCAGCGGGGGGGACAAGAGACCCAGTACTTC. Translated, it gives CASSLAQRGGQETQYF.

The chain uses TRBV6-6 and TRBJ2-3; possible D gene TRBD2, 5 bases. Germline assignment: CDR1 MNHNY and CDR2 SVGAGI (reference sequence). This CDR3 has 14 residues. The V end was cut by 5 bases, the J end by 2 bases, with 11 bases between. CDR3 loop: CASSIRGFTDTQYF. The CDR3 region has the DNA TGTGCCAGCAGTATTCGGGGATTCACAGATACGCAGTATTTT.

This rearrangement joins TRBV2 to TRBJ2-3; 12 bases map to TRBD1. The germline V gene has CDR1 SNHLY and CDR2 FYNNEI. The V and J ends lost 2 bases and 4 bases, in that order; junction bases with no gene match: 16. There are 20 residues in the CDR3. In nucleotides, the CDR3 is TGTGCCAGCAGTGAATATATTGGGACAGGGGGCCCCTTTTCCCCAGATACGCAGTATTTT. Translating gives CASSEYIGTGGPFSPDTQYF.

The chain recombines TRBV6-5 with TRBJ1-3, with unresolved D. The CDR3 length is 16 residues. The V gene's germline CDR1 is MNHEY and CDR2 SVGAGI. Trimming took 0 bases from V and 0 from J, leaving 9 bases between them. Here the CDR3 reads CASSYSATLSGNTIYF. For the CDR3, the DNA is TGTGCCAGCAGTTACTCGGCCACCCTCTCTGGAAACACCATATATTTT.

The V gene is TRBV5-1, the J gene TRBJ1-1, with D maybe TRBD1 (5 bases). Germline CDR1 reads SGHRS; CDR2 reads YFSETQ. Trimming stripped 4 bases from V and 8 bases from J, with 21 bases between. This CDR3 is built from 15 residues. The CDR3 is CASSTQGRGTPEAFF. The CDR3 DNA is TGCGCCAGCAGCACGCAGGGAAGGGGAACACCCGAAGCTTTCTTT.

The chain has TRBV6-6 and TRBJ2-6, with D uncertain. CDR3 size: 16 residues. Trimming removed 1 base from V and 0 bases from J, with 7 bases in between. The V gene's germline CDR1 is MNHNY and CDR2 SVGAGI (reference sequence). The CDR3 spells CASSYFRSSGANVLTF. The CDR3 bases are TGTGCCAGCAGTTACTTTCGGAGCTCTGGGGCCAACGTCCTGACTTTC.

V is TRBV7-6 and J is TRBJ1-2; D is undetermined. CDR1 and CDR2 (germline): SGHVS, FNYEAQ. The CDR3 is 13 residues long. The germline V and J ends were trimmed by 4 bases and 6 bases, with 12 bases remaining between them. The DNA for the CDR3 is TGTGCCAGCAGCTATGGACCTCGGGATGGCTACACCTTC. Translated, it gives CASSYGPRDGYTF.

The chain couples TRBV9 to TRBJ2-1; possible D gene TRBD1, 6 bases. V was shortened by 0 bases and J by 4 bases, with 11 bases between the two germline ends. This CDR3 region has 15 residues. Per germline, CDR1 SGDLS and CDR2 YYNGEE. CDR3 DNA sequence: TGTGCCAGCAGCGTAGTGGGGACAAATTACAATGAGCAGTTCTTC. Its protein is CASSVVGTNYNEQFF.